Below, 19 T cell receptor beta chains from the same sample are listed, as sequenced in a study of shared clonotypes between healthy human individuals. Profiling relied on immunoSEQ multiplex PCR, and the TCRdb table lists in-frame clones only, not all of them. The sample contains a few million clones, under 97% of which appear only once. Specimen: naive CD4+ T cells sorted from blood. Subset meaning: CD45RA+ positively selected. The source is a man in his late teens or twenties in good health.

As concerns this clone: Distinct nucleotide sequences in the sample also encode this CDR3. V usage is TRBV28 and J usage is TRBJ1-5; perhaps TRBD1 as D (6 bases). Germline V lookup: CDR1 MDHEN, CDR2 SYDVKM. The CDR3 is 13 residues long. V lost 4 bases to trimming and J lost 2 bases, with 6 bases between them. For the CDR3, the DNA is TGTGCCAGCAGTTGGACAGGCAATCAGCCCCAGCATTTT. Protein product: CASSWTGNQPQHF.

On this clone itself: Other DNA sequences in the same sample also yield this CDR3. The chain recombines TRBV28 with TRBJ2-4; no definite D call. Per the germline V gene, CDR1 is MDHEN and CDR2 is SYDVKM. The CDR3 is 15 residues long. Trimming cost V 3 bases and J 0 bases, with 9 bases left between them. The CDR3 loop is CASSLSALAKNIQYF. DNA of the CDR3: TGTGCCAGCAGTTTGAGCGCTCTAGCCAAAAACATTCAGTACTTC. The variable domain in full, with the rest retrieved from reference TRBV28 and TRBJ2-4, is DVKVTQSSRYLVKRTGEKVFLECVQDMDHENMFWYRQDPGLGLRLIYFSYDVKMKEKGDIPEGYSVSREKKERFSLILESASTNQTSMYLCASSLSALAKNIQYFGAGTRLSVL.

This clone occurred once. At the DNA level, this CDR3 is encoded by other sequences in the same sample as well. J is TRBJ1-5 and V is TRBV20-1; unclear D gene. Germline V gives CDR1 DFQATT, CDR2 SNEGSKA (reference sequence). CDR3 length: 11 amino acids. V was shortened by 5 bases and J by 7 bases, with 9 bases between the two germline ends. The CDR3, as DNA: TGCAGTGCTCAGACCGGACAGCCCCAGCATTTT. Encoded protein: CSAQTGQPQHF.

The chain is built from TRBV11-2 and TRBJ1-6; D is unclear. Germline CDR1 is SGHAT and CDR2 is FQNNGV. This CDR3 is 11 amino acids long. With 8 bases removed from V and 7 bases from J, the gap between germline ends came to 6 bases. The chain's CDR3 is CASGQNSPLHF. CDR3 nucleotides: TGTGCCAGCGGTCAAAATTCACCCCTCCACTTT.

The rearrangement joins TRBV6-6 to TRBJ2-5, with 7 bases aligning to TRBD2. The germline CDR1 and CDR2 sequences are MNHNY and SVGAGI (reference sequence). CDR3 length: 14 residues. Trimming took 5 bases from V and 1 from J; bases not matched to a gene: 4. The DNA for the CDR3 is TGTGCCAGCAGTCCCGGGACTATCCAAGAGACCCAGTACTTC. Residues: CASSPGTIQETQYF.

Turning to this clone: The same CDR3 is also encoded by other DNA sequences in this sample. The V and J genes are TRBV9 and TRBJ1-6; D unclear. Germline V gives CDR1 SGDLS, CDR2 YYNGEE. The CDR3 spans 14 residues. Trimming left V 0 bases short and J 5 bases short, with 6 bases between. CDR3 sequence reads: CASSVGGDNSPLHF. The CDR3 DNA is TGTGCCAGCAGCGTAGGTGGGGATAATTCACCCCTCCACTTT.

About this clone: At one end, the junction sequence differs from germline, possibly due to a read error. For the CDR3, the DNA is TGTGCTAGCAGCTTAGCCCTGACTAGCGGGCCCTTCACAGATACGCAGTATTTT. Its protein is CASSLALTSGPFTDTQYF. The rearrangement uses TRBV7-7 and TRBJ2-3, with 10 bases lining up with TRBD2. There are 18 residues in the CDR3. Germline lookup yields CDR1 SSHAT and CDR2 FNYEAQ (reference sequence).

This chain connects TRBV2 to TRBJ2-7; D unresolved. Germline loops: CDR1 SNHLY, CDR2 FYNNEI. This CDR3 spans 17 amino acids. V was trimmed by 0 bases and J by 0 bases, leaving 15 bases between them. Here the CDR3 reads CASSEALTRIISYEQYF. CDR3 nucleotides: TGTGCCAGCAGTGAAGCTCTAACGAGAATTATCTCCTACGAGCAGTACTTC.

The chain recombines TRBV5-1 with TRBJ2-1, with 11 bases lining up with TRBD2. The CDR3 extends over 18 amino acids. With 4 bases clipped from V and 1 base from J, the junction kept 10 bases outside the gene matches. Germline CDR1 reads SGHRS; CDR2 reads YFSETQ. DNA for the CDR3: TGCGCCAGCAGCCGCACAACTAGCGGGAGCCAATCCTACAATGAGCAGTTCTTC. Its protein is CASSRTTSGSQSYNEQFF.

The V gene is TRBV30, the J gene TRBJ1-2, with no clear D. The CDR3 length is 12 residues. The germline gives CDR1 GTSNPN, CDR2 SVGIG (reference sequence). The V end lost 5 bases, the J end lost 4 bases, and 11 bases lay between the germline ends. The CDR3 spells CAWGDGLYGYTF. In DNA form, the CDR3 reads TGTGCCTGGGGCGATGGCCTCTATGGCTACACCTTC.

V is TRBV7-2 and J is TRBJ2-3; 8 bases line up with TRBD2. Losses at the gene ends were 2 bases for V and 2 bases for J; bases not matched to a gene: 12. CDR1 is SGHTA and CDR2 is FQGNSA in the germline V gene. This CDR3 has 18 amino acids. The CDR3 reads CASSLRGRGLADTDTQYF. The CDR3 region has the DNA TGTGCCAGCAGCTTAAGGGGCCGAGGACTAGCAGACACAGATACGCAGTATTTT.

The chain is built from TRBV4-3 and TRBJ2-7; D gene ambiguous. The V end was cut by 2 bases, the J end by 0 bases, with 14 bases between. Germline V gene sequence: CDR1 LGHNA, CDR2 YSLEER. The CDR3 spans 16 residues. The CDR3, as DNA: TGCGCCAGCAGCCAAATATACGGTCTGAGCTCCTACGAGCAGTACTTC. As protein: CASSQIYGLSSYEQYF.

This clone was seen more than once but under ten times. This sequence joins TRBV2 and TRBJ1-5, with a tentative D call TRBD1 (5 bases). Trimming cost V 4 bases and J 7 bases, with 11 bases left between them. Germline CDR1 is SNHLY and CDR2 is FYNNEI. This CDR3 region has 13 residues. The CDR3 here is CASSVSRDQPQHF. CDR3 nucleotide sequence: TGTGCCAGCAGTGTTAGCAGGGACCAGCCCCAGCATTTT.

This chain joins TRBV7-9 and TRBJ2-5, with 12 bases lining up with TRBD2. After removal of 2 bases from V and 2 bases from J, the junction contained 6 bases not matched to a gene. Germline lookup yields CDR1 SEHNR and CDR2 FQNEAQ (reference sequence). The CDR3 sequence is 17 residues long. The CDR3 coding sequence is TGTGCCAGCAGCTTATTCAGAACTAGCGGGAGGCAAGAGACCCAGTACTTC. Translated, it gives CASSLFRTSGRQETQYF.

The rearrangement joins TRBV6-1 to TRBJ2-7; no definite D call. The CDR3 has 12 residues. The germline CDR1 and CDR2 sequences are MNHNS and SASEGT. V was pared by 8 bases and J by 2 bases, with 10 bases between. For the CDR3, the DNA is TGTGCCAGCGAGAGGTGGCCCTACGAGCAGTACTTC. Translation gives CASERWPYEQYF.

The rearrangement joins TRBV9 to TRBJ1-6, with D unresolved. The V and J ends lost 0 bases and 5 bases respectively, with 12 bases between them. The CDR3 loop spans 16 amino acids. From germline, CDR1 is SGDLS and CDR2 YYNGEE. CDR3 DNA: TGTGCCAGCAGCGTAGATGGCACAGCAAATAATTCACCCCTCCACTTT. Translated, it gives CASSVDGTANNSPLHF.

This clone was seen a single time. This chain joins TRBV2 and TRBJ2-7; D not certain. Germline loops: CDR1 SNHLY, CDR2 FYNNEI. Trimming removed 6 bases at V and 2 bases at J, with 8 bases between. This CDR3 is built from 12 residues. CDR3 protein: CASRENPYEQYF. The CDR3 region has the DNA TGTGCCAGCAGGGAGAATCCCTACGAGCAGTACTTC.

About this clone: At the DNA level, this CDR3 is encoded by other sequences in the same sample as well. The V and J genes are TRBV6-6 and TRBJ1-1, with D unresolved. The V end was cut by 5 bases, the J end by 4 bases, with 8 bases between. The CDR3 is 12 residues long. Germline-derived CDR1 and CDR2 are MNHNY and SVGAGI (reference sequence). The CDR3 DNA reads TGTGCCAGCAGTCGGACTGGCACTGAAGCTTTCTTT. This sequence encodes CASSRTGTEAFF.

This chain connects TRBV18 to TRBJ1-2; D is unclear. V was clipped by 5 bases and J by 4 bases, with 11 bases between them. The germline CDR1 and CDR2 sequences are KGHSH and LQKENI. The CDR3 contains 13 residues. CDR3 in amino acids: CASSNDGSYGYTF. CDR3 bases: TGTGCCAGCTCAAACGACGGGAGCTATGGCTACACCTTC.